This T cell receptor (beta chain) was found in a study of blood T cell repertoires in COVID-19. About the research overall: From T cells, B-cell-depleted T cells, or PBMCs came the material, which was cDNA or gDNA.

Sequencing was performed with immunoSEQ multiplex PCR; in TCRdb, only in-frame clones are kept and a portion is missing. The repertoire has hundreds of thousands of clones, around 91% of them found once; the top ten carry around 3.5%. CDR1 is SGHRS, CDR2 YFSETQ, per germline. The CDR3 runs 15 residues. V gave up 3 bases and J gave up 4 bases, with 16 bases separating them. This clone has a single count. V and J are TRBV5-1 and TRBJ1-1, with D tentatively TRBD1 (6 bases). This receptor was obtained from a woman aged 18-29 years who had recovered from COVID-19. The sequenced sample was peripheral blood. The DNA of the CDR3 is TGCGCCAGCAGCTGGGGGACATTTAAGATCACTGAAGCTTTCTTT. This translates into CASSWGTFKITEAFF.